One and the same sample provided the 20 T cell receptor beta chains below, sequenced in a study of blood T cells in healthy people across ages. Using a J-beta primer mix together with a sample-barcoded 5' primer, a second PCR was run for roughly 7 to 11 cycles. TCRdb re-called the 5' RACE reads through MiXCR, storing one row per CDR3 protein. The sample contains about 1 million distinct CDR3 sequences, around 45% of which appear only once. Specimen: blood. All receptors derive from a woman between 55 and 75 years old in good health.

This clonotype appeared many times. V is TRBV11-1 and J is TRBJ2-3, with 11 bases matching TRBD2. Trimming cost V 6 bases and J 3 bases; bases outside gene matches: 11. CDR1 and CDR2 (germline): SGHAT, FQDESV (reference sequence). The CDR3 has 17 residues. In DNA, the CDR3 is TGTGCCAGCAGTCTTGCCGGGACTAGCGGTAGAACAGATACGCAGTATTTT. This encodes CASSLAGTSGRTDTQYF.

The table lists this clonotype with a few counts. The gene calls are TRBV7-8 and TRBJ1-5; D might be TRBD1 (5 bases). With 4 bases removed from V and 2 bases from J, the gap between germline ends came to 15 bases. Germline lookup yields CDR1 SGHVS and CDR2 FQNEAQ. This CDR3 region has 16 residues. This CDR3 is CASSSGLRTGNQPQHF. DNA for the CDR3: TGTGCCAGCAGCTCGGGACTCCGGACGGGCAATCAGCCCCAGCATTTT.

V is TRBV12-3 or TRBV12-4 and J is TRBJ2-1; D is unclear. The length of the CDR3 is 16 residues. Trimming stripped 2 bases from V and 9 bases from J, with 20 bases between. This CDR3 is CASSLRGGSPFGEQFF. The CDR3 DNA reads as TGTGCCAGCAGTTTAAGAGGCGGATCCCCGTTCGGTGAGCAGTTCTTC.

This chain uses TRBV12-5 with TRBJ2-3; TRBD2 agrees at 10 bases. The CDR3 runs to 18 residues. The V gene's germline CDR1 is LGHNT and CDR2 FRNRAP. V lost 0 bases, J lost 8 bases, and 14 bases stayed unmatched. The CDR3 DNA follows: TGTGCTAGTGGTTTGGTGCCCTGGGCTAGCGGGAGTGGTGGTACGCAGTATTTT. Amino acid sequence: CASGLVPWASGSGGTQYF.

A note on this clonotype: One end of the junction fails to match germline, which may point to a read error. In DNA form, the CDR3 reads TGCAGTGCTAGAGCGGGACAGGCTAAAGAAAAACTGTTTTTT. Amino acid sequence: CSARAGQAKEKLFF. The chain is built from TRBV20-1 and TRBJ1-4; 8 nucleotides align to TRBD1. Germline V lookup: CDR1 DFQATT, CDR2 SNEGSKA (reference sequence). There are 14 residues in the CDR3.

This clonotype was recorded a few times. The genes are TRBV7-8 and TRBJ2-7; a possible D gene is TRBD1 (6 bases). Per germline, CDR1 SGHVS and CDR2 FQNEAQ. There are 15 residues in the CDR3. V lost 1 base to trimming and J lost 2 bases, with 12 bases between them. CDR3 sequence: CASSLVQGTAYEQYF. The CDR3 coding sequence is TGTGCCAGCAGCTTAGTACAGGGAACCGCCTACGAGCAGTACTTC.

This clonotype has just one count. CDR3: CASSLTSASSDEQYF. Written as DNA, the CDR3 is TGCGCCAGCAGCCTGACTAGCGCTAGCAGCGACGAGCAGTACTTC. This rearrangement joins TRBV5-1 to TRBJ2-4; 8 bases map to TRBD2. Matching the DNA end better, TRBJ2-7 makes the J call doubtful. The CDR3 sequence is 15 residues long. Germline values: CDR1 SGHRS, CDR2 YFSETQ.

V gene TRBV10-3 combines with J gene TRBJ2-2; TRBD2 aligns across 7 bases. The CDR3 length is 15 residues. V lost 6 bases and J lost 1; bases outside the gene matches: 5. CDR1 is ENHRY and CDR2 is SYGVKD in the germline V gene. DNA of the CDR3: TGTGCCATCAGCCGCGGGGGTGAGAACACCGGGGAGCTGTTTTTT. This gives the protein CAISRGGENTGELFF.

This clonotype was detected a few times. The V call is TRBV5-1, the J call TRBJ1-1; 8 nucleotides align to TRBD1. Germline lookup yields CDR1 SGHRS and CDR2 YFSETQ. V lost 4 bases, J lost 5 bases, and 7 bases stayed unmatched. CDR3 length: 14 amino acids. The CDR3 sequence: CASSTRGPGTEAFF. The DNA for the CDR3 is TGCGCCAGCAGCACCAGGGGGCCGGGGACTGAAGCTTTCTTT.

The rearrangement uses TRBV29-1 and TRBJ2-5, with D possibly being TRBD1 or TRBD2 (5 bases each). The germline gives CDR1 SQVTM, CDR2 ANQGSEA. Trimming stripped 3 bases from V and 5 bases from J, with 16 bases between. The CDR3 is made up of 14 amino acids. The CDR3 DNA sequence: TGCAGCGTTGATGTGGGAGTGCCAGGGGAGACCCAGTACTTC. This codes for CSVDVGVPGETQYF.

DNA for the CDR3: TGCGCCAGCAGCCCGGGGGGTGTTGACGTCTGGGACAGGGAATCTGGCGAAAAACTGTTTTTT. It yields the protein CASSPGGVDVWDRESGEKLFF. The chain joins TRBV5-1 to TRBJ1-4; 9 bases are shared with TRBD1. The germline V gene encodes CDR1 SGHRS and CDR2 YFSETQ. Trimming removed 4 bases from V and 8 bases from J; junction bases left unmatched: 27. CDR3 length equals 21 residues. Filled out from reference TRBV5-1 and TRBJ1-4, the complete variable domain reads KAGVTQTPRYLIKTRGQQVTLSCSPISGHRSVSWYQQTPGQGLQFLFEYFSETQRNKGNFPGRFSGRQFSNSRSEMNVSTLELGDSALYLCASSPGGVDVWDRESGEKLFFGSGTQLSVL.

This clonotype appeared a few times. This rearrangement joins TRBV20-1 to TRBJ2-1, with D unclear. Germline CDR1 and CDR2: DFQATT and SNEGSKA (reference sequence). Trimming pared 5 bases from V and 0 bases from J, leaving 14 bases between. The CDR3 covers 15 residues. The DNA of the CDR3 is TGCAGTGCTCCAAACCGGGCGAGCTCCTACAATGAGCAGTTCTTC. Residues: CSAPNRASSYNEQFF.

This clonotype was counted a few times. The rearrangement uses TRBV5-1 and TRBJ2-1, with TRBD1 identical over 12 bases. The CDR3 spans 15 residues. The germline V gene has CDR1 SGHRS and CDR2 YFSETQ. The ends lost 2 bases at V and 9 bases at J; junction bases unmatched: 6. The CDR3 spells CASSFSGQGAGEQFF. In DNA form, the CDR3 reads TGCGCCAGCAGCTTCTCGGGACAGGGGGCAGGTGAGCAGTTCTTC.

Only a few counts were recorded for this clonotype. The chain links TRBV15 to TRBJ1-4, with D perhaps matching TRBD1 (5 bases). The CDR3 runs 15 residues. Germline V gene lookup returns CDR1 LNHNV and CDR2 YYDKDF (reference sequence). V dropped 0 bases and J dropped 11 bases, with 16 bases sitting between them. In DNA, the CDR3 is TGTGCCACCAGCAGAGATCAACAGGTCTTGGGGAAACTGTTTTTT. This codes for CATSRDQQVLGKLFF.

This clonotype appeared once. This chain uses TRBV20-1 with TRBJ1-1, with a weak D call TRBD1 (6 bases). Trimming removed 5 bases from V and 8 bases from J, with 12 bases in between. Per germline, CDR1 DFQATT and CDR2 SNEGSKA (reference sequence). The CDR3 contains 11 residues. DNA of the CDR3: TGCAGTGCTCAATGGACAGACGAAGCTTTCTTT. It codes for CSAQWTDEAFF.

The sample holds many counts of this clonotype. The chain joins TRBV29-1 to TRBJ2-7, with TRBD1 matching over 9 bases. The CDR3 is made up of 14 amino acids. Germline V gives CDR1 SQVTM, CDR2 ANQGSEA. Germline trimming cut 7 bases from V and 5 bases from J; bases unmatched to any gene: 12. The CDR3 DNA is TGCAGCGCTATCTCCGGGACAGGGTTAAACGAGCAGTACTTC. Residues: CSAISGTGLNEQYF.

The rearrangement links TRBV28 to TRBJ2-4; weak D call: TRBD1 (5 bases). V lost 1 base and J 7 bases, leaving 14 bases between the germline ends. Germline loops: CDR1 MDHEN, CDR2 SYDVKM. The CDR3 is 15 residues long. CDR3 amino acids: CASSLFVAGKNIQYF. CDR3 nucleotides: TGTGCCAGCAGTTTATTTGTGGCAGGGAAGAACATTCAGTACTTC.

Comments on this clonotype: This may come from a read error, since a much larger clone is one base off. V gene TRBV7-2 combines with J gene TRBJ2-7, with TRBD1 matching over 7 bases. The CDR3 is made up of 12 amino acids. Germline V gene data show CDR1 as SGHTA and CDR2 as FQGNSA. The CDR3 DNA is TGTGCCGGCAGCCTACAGGGGAGTGAGCAGTACTTC. Its translation is CAGSLQGSEQYF.

The CDR3, as DNA: TGTGCCAGCAGTTCGACTAGGGCGGATGAGCAGTTCTTC. This gives the protein CASSSTRADEQFF. The chain recombines TRBV28 with TRBJ2-1, with D tentatively TRBD2 (6 bases). Between the trimmed V and J ends, which lost 4 bases and 8 bases, there was a span of 12 bases. This CDR3 is built from 13 residues. CDR1 and CDR2 from the germline V gene are MDHEN and SYDVKM.

The chain recombines TRBV3-1 with TRBJ2-7, with D possibly TRBD1 on 6 matching bases. The germline V and J ends were trimmed by 2 bases and 1 base, with 12 bases remaining between them. The CDR3 length is 15 residues. The germline V gene has CDR1 LGHDT and CDR2 YNNKEL (reference sequence). DNA for the CDR3: TGTGCCAGCAGCCAACCGGACAGAAGTTCCTACGAGCAGTACTTC. Translation gives CASSQPDRSSYEQYF.